This T cell receptor (beta chain) was captured in a study of early stage breast cancer tumors. The CDR3 is 17 residues long. This clone was found a few times. Here immunoSEQ multiplex PCR was the method, and the copy in TCRdb shows in-frame clones only, minus some. The table shows approximately 30,000 clones, with about 60% occurring only once. Sequenced: breast tumor tissue. J is TRBJ2-7 and V is TRBV12-2; the table's D call, TRBD1, has no DNA check behind it. TRBV12-2 has pseudogene status. The TCR comes from a person between 50 and 60 years old with breast cancer. DNA for the CDR3: TGTGCAAGTCGCTTAGCCGGGATGGGGACAGGGGATTACGAGCAGTACTTC. Translated, it gives CASRLAGMGTGDYEQYF.